This entry lists 13 T cell receptor beta chains sequenced from one sample in a study of tumor-infiltrating lymphocytes in primary liver carcinoma (dated by TCRdb to 2015 to 2018). TCRdb lists the instrument as Illumina HiSeq 2500. TCRbeta-specific cDNA was reverse-transcribed from roughly 500 ng total RNA using a constant-region primer and ProtoScript II reverse transcriptase. The TCRbeta libraries were prepared through three rounds of nested multiplex PCR following a slightly modified ARM-PCR procedure. Multiplex TRBV1-TRBV30 forward primers and a Cbeta reverse primer were used in the first two PCR rounds, each of which was run for 10 cycles. TCRdb reworked the public reads: Q25 trimming with fastp, MiXCR clone assembly, productive beta chains retained. Rows matching on CDR3 protein sequence are summarized as one entry with the most common DNA and genes. The table for this sample lists 330,000 or so distinct CDR3 sequences; less than 70% of them were counted only once. Together, the top ten hold about 6.1% of the sample.

Blood RNA was extracted from unsorted whole blood using TRIzol reagent, and germline DNA was obtained with the DNeasy Blood & Tissue kit. The sequenced sample was peripheral blood. All receptors derive from a man aged 35 to 55 with primary liver carcinoma and hepatitis B virus infection.

On this clonotype itself: Given a much more abundant clone one base away, this may be a read error. In DNA, the CDR3 is TGTGCCGGCAGTTACCTCGACACCGGGGAGCTGTTTTTT. It translates to CAGSYLDTGELFF. The chain recombines TRBV6-6 with TRBJ2-2; no clear D. The germline V gene encodes CDR1 MNHNY and CDR2 SVGAGI (reference sequence). This CDR3 contains 13 residues.

This clonotype turned up a few times. The chain recombines TRBV6-2 or TRBV6-3 with TRBJ2-1; 7 positions match TRBD1. The V gene end was trimmed by 6 bases and the J gene end by 2 bases; junction bases not matched to a gene: 7. This CDR3 has 15 amino acids. The germline V gene encodes CDR1 MNHEY and CDR2 SVGEGT. The CDR3: CASRYTGQPYNEQFF. The CDR3 DNA is TGTGCCAGCAGGTATACGGGACAGCCCTACAATGAGCAGTTCTTC.

This clonotype was counted between two and nine times. The CDR3 DNA is TGTGCCATCAGTGATAAGGGAGACTATGGCTACACCTTC. It codes for CAISDKGDYGYTF. The chain recombines TRBV10-3 with TRBJ1-2; D call uncertain. V lost 3 bases and J lost 3, with 8 bases in between. The CDR3 has 13 residues. Germline assignment: CDR1 ENHRY and CDR2 SYGVKD.

A remark on this clonotype: This may come from a read error, since a much larger clone is one base off. The V call is TRBV5-1, the J call TRBJ2-7, with 8 nucleotides matching TRBD1. The length of the CDR3 is 13 residues. Looked up from germline, CDR1 is SGHRS and CDR2 is YFSETQ. The CDR3: CTSSSTGDREQYF. Written as DNA, the CDR3 is TGCACCAGCAGCTCGACAGGGGATCGCGAGCAGTACTTC. Full variable domain (outside the CDR3, taken from reference TRBV5-1 and TRBJ2-7): KAGVTQTPRYLIKTRGQQVTLSCSPISGHRSVSWYQQTPGQGLQFLFEYFSETQRNKGNFPGRFSGRQFSNSRSEMNVSTLELGDSALYLCTSSSTGDREQYFGPGTRLTVT.

For this clonotype: Germline and junction disagree at one end, which may indicate a read error. V and J are TRBV5-6 and TRBJ2-1; 7 nucleotides match TRBD2. Germline CDR1 SGHDT, CDR2 YYEEEE. The CDR3 contains 15 residues. CDR3 in DNA: TGCGCCAGCAGCTTGGGCGGGAGCCACTACAGTGAGCAGTTCTTC. Translating gives CASSLGGSHYSEQFF.

In regard to this clonotype: A read error may produce the germline difference seen at one junction end. The genes are TRBV6-2 or TRBV6-3 and TRBJ2-7, with TRBD2 matching over 8 bases. The CDR3 totals 13 residues. Germline lookup yields CDR1 MNHEY and CDR2 SVGEGT. The CDR3 coding sequence is TGTGCCAGGGAGCGGGAGAGAGTGTACGAGAAGTACTTC. Translation gives CARERERVYEKYF.

In regard to this clonotype: This may arise from a read error, as a much more abundant clone is one base away. Here the CDR3 DNA reads TGCGCCAGCAGCCAGGAAGGCGGGACGGCCGGGGAGCTGTTTTTT. As protein: CASSQEGGTAGELFF. The V call is TRBV4-3, the J call TRBJ2-2; TRBD2 is a possible D gene (6 bases). The germline gives CDR1 LGHNA, CDR2 YSLEER. V was clipped by 3 bases and J by 6 bases, with 14 bases between them. The length of the CDR3 is 15 residues.

Comments on this clonotype: A much larger clone differs from this one at a single base, so this may be a read error. This chain links TRBV12-3 or TRBV12-4 with TRBJ1-1; TRBD1 matches 8 bases. This CDR3 region has 14 residues. The CDR3 nucleotides are TGTGCCAGCACTAGGACAGGGTTGAAGACTGAAGCTTTCTTT. It is translated as CASTRTGLKTEAFF.

On this clonotype: Possible read error: a much larger clone is one base away. The chain links TRBV12-3 or TRBV12-4 to TRBJ2-3; TRBD1 matches 8 bases. Trimming at V came to 5 bases and at J to 0 bases, leaving 13 bases not matched to a gene. The CDR3 sequence is 18 residues long. The CDR3 nucleotides are TGTGCCAGCAGTCCATACAGGACAGGGTACTCTAGCACAGATACGCAGTATTTT. Amino acid sequence: CASSPYRTGYSSTDTQYF.

This clonotype was detected a few times. V is TRBV4-2 and J is TRBJ2-2; a weak D match, TRBD2 (6 bases). The CDR3 covers 16 residues. Germline V CDR1 and CDR2: LGHNA, YNFKEQ. With 0 bases removed from V and 3 bases from J, the gap between germline ends came to 11 bases. CDR3 protein: CASSQDWRGHTGELFF. The CDR3 bases are TGTGCCAGCAGCCAAGATTGGCGGGGTCACACCGGGGAGCTGTTTTTT.

This clonotype was counted between two and nine times. One end of the junction is discordant with germline, which a read error may explain. The chain recombines TRBV12-3 or TRBV12-4 with TRBJ2-6; D uncertain. The CDR3 contains 15 residues. The CDR3 bases are TGTGTCAGCAGTTTCTACAACTCTGGGGCCAACGTCCTGACTTTC. Protein: CVSSFYNSGANVLTF.

The chain uses TRBV5-5 and TRBJ2-1; unclear D gene. Germline V gene data show CDR1 as SGHKS and CDR2 as YYEKEE (reference sequence). The V and J ends lost 0 bases and 8 bases respectively, with 12 bases between them. The CDR3 is made up of 14 amino acids. The CDR3 nucleotides read TGTGCCAGCAGCTTGGAAGGGTCCCGACATGAGCAGTTCTTC. Amino acid sequence: CASSLEGSRHEQFF.

With regard to this clonotype: This may be a read error: a much more frequent sequence differs by one nucleotide. The chain has TRBV12-3 or TRBV12-4 and TRBJ2-1; 9 bases map to TRBD1. The CDR3 is 14 amino acids. CDR3 region: CASSFRDRANEQLF. Here the CDR3 DNA reads TGTGCCAGCAGTTTCAGGGACAGGGCCAATGAGCAGCTCTTC.